The rows below give T cell receptor beta chains drawn from one sample of a study of shared clonotypes between healthy human individuals. TCRdb's table, derived via immunoSEQ multiplex PCR, lists solely in-frame clones and lacks some. Counted here are about 2.5 million clones, roughly 90% occurring once; the ten biggest clones make up approximately 0.4%. Sequenced: naive CD4+ T cells from PBMCs. These receptors were obtained from a man between 18 and 35 years old in good health. Some clones in this sample may be carry-over from other donors' samples. Each CDR3 is given with its conserved first and last residue. The D gene is left open where the match is weak. The size field is filled for only some rows; it gives once, few, many or a size class.

v_call	clone_size	d_call	j_call	cdr3_aa	cdr3_nt
TRBV4-1	NA	NA	TRBJ2-1	CASSQETVYNEQFF	TGCGCCAGCAGCCAGGAGACAGTTTACAATGAGCAGTTCTTC
TRBV29-1	NA	TRBD1	TRBJ2-7	CSALRNRGQGDEQYF	TGCAGCGCTCTTAGAAACAGGGGGCAGGGTGACGAGCAGTACTTC
TRBV7-2	NA	TRBD1	TRBJ2-2	CASSSQGAYTGELFF	TGTGCCAGCAGCTCACAGGGGGCGTACACCGGGGAGCTGTTTTTT
TRBV6-1	NA	TRBD2	TRBJ2-1	CASSTVAGGPDEQFF	TGTGCCAGCAGCACTGTAGCGGGAGGGCCGGACGAGCAGTTCTTC
TRBV6-6	NA	NA	TRBJ2-5	CASSPDSRTQYF	TGTGCCAGCAGCCCGGACTCCAGGACCCAGTACTTC
TRBV7-2	NA	NA	TRBJ2-1	CASSRAWGDNEQFF	TGTGCCAGCAGCAGGGCTTGGGGGGACAATGAGCAGTTCTTC
TRBV6-5	once	NA	TRBJ2-7	CASSSVTRLSYEQYF	TGTGCCAGCAGTTCGGTGACACGACTTTCCTACGAGCAGTACTTC
TRBV4-1	NA	TRBD1	TRBJ1-5	CASSQATLLGQTPNQPQHF	TGCGCCAGCAGCCAGGCAACGCTACTGGGACAGACTCCCAATCAGCCCCAGCATTTT
TRBV5-4	NA	TRBD1	TRBJ2-4	CASSPAPGTGEENIQYF	TGTGCCAGCAGCCCCGCCCCCGGGACAGGGGAAGAAAACATTCAGTACTTC
TRBV7-9	NA	NA	TRBJ2-1	CASAKQEISYNEQFF	TGTGCCAGCGCCAAACAGGAGATCTCCTACAATGAGCAGTTCTTC
TRBV5-6	once	NA	TRBJ1-2	CASSLAGGDGYTF	TGTGCCAGCAGCTTGGCCGGGGGCGATGGCTACACCTTC
TRBV7-9	few	TRBD1	TRBJ1-1	CASSARQGTEAFF	TGTGCCAGCAGCGCCCGACAGGGAACTGAAGCTTTCTTT
TRBV30	NA	NA	TRBJ1-4	CAWSGPTGEKLFF	TGTGCCTGGAGTGGCCCAACGGGCGAAAAACTGTTTTTT
TRBV28	NA	TRBD1	TRBJ1-1	CASTFGTVNTEAFF	TGTGCCAGCACCTTCGGGACAGTGAACACTGAAGCTTTCTTT
TRBV30	once	NA	TRBJ2-7	CAWRVAGIYEQYF	TGTGCCTGGAGGGTTGCCGGGATCTACGAGCAGTACTTC
TRBV11-3	NA	NA	TRBJ2-5	CASSRGHQETQYF	TGTGCCAGCAGCCGAGGACACCAAGAGACCCAGTACTTC
TRBV4-3	NA	NA	TRBJ2-1	CASSQESNTYNEQFF	TGCGCCAGCAGCCAAGAGTCAAATACCTACAATGAGCAGTTCTTC
TRBV18	NA	TRBD1	TRBJ1-1	CASSPTTGGMEAFF	TGTGCCAGCTCACCAACGACAGGGGGCATGGAAGCTTTCTTT
TRBV25-1	NA	NA	TRBJ1-4	CASSGFSGNEKLFF	TGTGCCAGCAGTGGATTTAGTGGGAATGAAAAACTGTTTTTT
TRBV5-4	NA	TRBD1	TRBJ2-7	CASSLAGTGISEQYF	TGTGCCAGCAGCCTGGCCGGGACAGGAATTAGCGAGCAGTACTTC
TRBV7-9	NA	TRBD1	TRBJ1-2	CASSRDRNDYGYTF	TGTGCCAGTAGCCGGGACAGGAATGACTATGGCTACACCTTC
TRBV2	NA	NA	TRBJ2-1	CASRALADEQFF	TGTGCCAGCAGAGCACTAGCTGATGAGCAGTTCTTC
TRBV5-6	NA	NA	TRBJ1-5	CASSFGVTNQPQHF	TGTGCCAGCAGCTTCGGGGTTACTAATCAGCCCCAGCATTTT
TRBV6-1	NA	NA	TRBJ1-1	CASSARQYPDTEAFF	TGTGCCAGCAGTGCGAGACAGTATCCGGACACTGAAGCTTTCTTT
TRBV5-1	NA	NA	TRBJ2-7	CASRDNYEQYF	TGCGCCAGCCGTGACAACTACGAGCAGTACTTC
TRBV11-2	NA	TRBD2	TRBJ2-5	CASSSVAGRRLTQYF	TGTGCCAGCAGCTCGGTAGCGGGTCGGCGGCTGACCCAGTACTTC
TRBV30	once	NA	TRBJ2-5	CAWSVRVGETQYF	TGTGCCTGGAGTGTACGCGTGGGGGAGACCCAGTACTTC